This TCR beta chain comes out of a study of radiation and T cells in renal cell carcinoma. Overall study: Nephrectomy followed 15 Gy stereotactic body radiation by 4 weeks.

The method was immunoSEQ multiplex PCR; TCRdb's version includes in-frame clones alone and lacks a portion of them. The table lists about 130,000 clones, more than 80% of them singletons. Time point: blood 2 weeks post-SBRT. Treatment in this sample: 15 Gy SBRT to primary tumor, nephrectomy 4 weeks later. Radiation-treated patients gave blood at baseline, week 2 and week 4. Clear cell pathology was present in this patient's renal cell carcinoma. The CDR3 is 12 amino acids. The V gene's germline CDR1 is SGHVS and CDR2 FQNEAQ. V gave up 5 bases and J gave up 8 bases, with 9 bases separating them. The clonotype originates from a woman in her sixties with renal cell carcinoma. The sample was blood, taken from a patient whose treatment included radiotherapy and nephrectomy. This chain links TRBV7-8 with TRBJ1-4; tentative D call: TRBD1 (5 bases). CDR3: CASSPWGEKLFF. The CDR3, as DNA: TGTGCCAGCAGCCCATGGGGGGAAAAACTGTTTTTT.